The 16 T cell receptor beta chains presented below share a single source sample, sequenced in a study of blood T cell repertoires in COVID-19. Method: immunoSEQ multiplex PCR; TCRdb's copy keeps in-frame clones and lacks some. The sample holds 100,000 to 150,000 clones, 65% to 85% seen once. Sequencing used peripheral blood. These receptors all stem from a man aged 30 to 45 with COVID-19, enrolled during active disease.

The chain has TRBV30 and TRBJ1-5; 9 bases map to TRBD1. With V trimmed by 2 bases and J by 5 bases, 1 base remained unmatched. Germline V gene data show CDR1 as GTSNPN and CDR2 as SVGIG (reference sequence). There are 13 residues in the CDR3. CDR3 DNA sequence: TGTGCCTGGAGTAGACAGGGGGATCAGCCCCAGCATTTT. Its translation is CAWSRQGDQPQHF.

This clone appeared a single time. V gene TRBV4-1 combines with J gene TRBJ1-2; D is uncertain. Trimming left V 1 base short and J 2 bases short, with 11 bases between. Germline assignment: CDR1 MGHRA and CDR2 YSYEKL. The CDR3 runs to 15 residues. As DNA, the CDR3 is TGCGCCAGCAGCCAAGTCTCGGGTGAGAACTATGGCTACACCTTC. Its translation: CASSQVSGENYGYTF.

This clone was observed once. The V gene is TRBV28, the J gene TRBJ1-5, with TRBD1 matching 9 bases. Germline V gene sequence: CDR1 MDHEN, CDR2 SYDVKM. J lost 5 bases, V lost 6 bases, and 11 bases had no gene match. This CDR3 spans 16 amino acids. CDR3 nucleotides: TGTGCCAGCAGGGTGATGGGGACAGGGAGGGATCAGCCCCAGCATTTT. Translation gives CASRVMGTGRDQPQHF.

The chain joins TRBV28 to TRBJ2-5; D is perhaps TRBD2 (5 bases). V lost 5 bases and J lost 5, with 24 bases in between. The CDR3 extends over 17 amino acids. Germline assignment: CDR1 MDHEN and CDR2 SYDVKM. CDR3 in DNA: TGTGCCAGCAGTCTCCCCCCAGCGGATGGATTGGCGGAGACCCAGTACTTC. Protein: CASSLPPADGLAETQYF.

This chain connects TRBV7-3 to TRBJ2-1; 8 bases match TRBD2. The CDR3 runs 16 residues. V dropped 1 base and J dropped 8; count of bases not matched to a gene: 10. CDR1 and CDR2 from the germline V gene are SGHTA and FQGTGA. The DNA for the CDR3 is TGTGCCAGCAGCTTAATGAGCGGGAGTGGTAACGATGAGCAGTTCTTC. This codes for CASSLMSGSGNDEQFF.

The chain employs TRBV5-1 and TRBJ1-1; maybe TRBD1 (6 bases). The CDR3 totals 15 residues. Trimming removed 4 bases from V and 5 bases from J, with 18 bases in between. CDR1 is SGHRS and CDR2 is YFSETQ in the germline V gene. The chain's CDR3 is CASSPYRAVATEAFF. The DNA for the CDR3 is TGCGCCAGCAGCCCATACAGGGCGGTGGCTACTGAAGCTTTCTTT.

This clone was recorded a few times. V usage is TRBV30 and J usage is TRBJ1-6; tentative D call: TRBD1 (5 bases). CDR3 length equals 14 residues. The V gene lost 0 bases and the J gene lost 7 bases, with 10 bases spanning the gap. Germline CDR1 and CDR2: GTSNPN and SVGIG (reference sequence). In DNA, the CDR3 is TGTGCCTGGAGTGTACCGCGGGGGAATTCACCCCTCCACTTT. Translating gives CAWSVPRGNSPLHF.

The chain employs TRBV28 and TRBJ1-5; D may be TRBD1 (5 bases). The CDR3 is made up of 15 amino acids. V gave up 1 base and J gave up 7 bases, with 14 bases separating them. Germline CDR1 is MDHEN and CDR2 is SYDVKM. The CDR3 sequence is CASSLFHSREQPQHF. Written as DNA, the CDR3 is TGTGCCAGCAGTTTATTTCATAGCAGGGAACAGCCCCAGCATTTT.

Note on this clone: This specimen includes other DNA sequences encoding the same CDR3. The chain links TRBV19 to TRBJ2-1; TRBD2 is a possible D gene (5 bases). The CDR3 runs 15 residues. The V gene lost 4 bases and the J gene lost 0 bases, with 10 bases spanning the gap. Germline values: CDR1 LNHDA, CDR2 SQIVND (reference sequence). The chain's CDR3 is CASSSRLHSYNEQFF. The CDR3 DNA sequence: TGTGCCAGTAGTAGCAGACTACACTCCTACAATGAGCAGTTCTTC.

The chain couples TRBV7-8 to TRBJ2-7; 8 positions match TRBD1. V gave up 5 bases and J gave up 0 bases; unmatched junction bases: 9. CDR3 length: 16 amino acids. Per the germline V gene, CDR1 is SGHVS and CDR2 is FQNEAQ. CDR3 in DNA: TGTGCCAGCAGCGTCCAGGGGGCGGGGAGCTCCTACGAGCAGTACTTC. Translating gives CASSVQGAGSSYEQYF.

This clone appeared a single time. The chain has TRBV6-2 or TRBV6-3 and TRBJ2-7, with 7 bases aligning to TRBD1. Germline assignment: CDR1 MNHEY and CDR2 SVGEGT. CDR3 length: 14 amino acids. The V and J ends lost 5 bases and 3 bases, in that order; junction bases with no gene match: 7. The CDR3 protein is CASSTGTANYEQYF. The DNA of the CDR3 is TGTGCCAGCAGTACCGGGACAGCTAACTACGAGCAGTACTTC.

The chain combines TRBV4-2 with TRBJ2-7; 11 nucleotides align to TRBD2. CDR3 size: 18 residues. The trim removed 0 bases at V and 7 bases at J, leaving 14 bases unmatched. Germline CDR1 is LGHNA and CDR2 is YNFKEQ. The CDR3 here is CASSQDLHTLAGGFEQYF. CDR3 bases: TGTGCCAGCAGCCAAGATCTGCATACTTTAGCGGGAGGGTTTGAGCAGTACTTC.

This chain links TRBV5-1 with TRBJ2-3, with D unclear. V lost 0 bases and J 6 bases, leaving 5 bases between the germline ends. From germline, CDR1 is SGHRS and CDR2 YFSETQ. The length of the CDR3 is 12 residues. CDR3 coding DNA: TGCGCCAGCAGCTTGGACATCGATACGCAGTATTTT. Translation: CASSLDIDTQYF.

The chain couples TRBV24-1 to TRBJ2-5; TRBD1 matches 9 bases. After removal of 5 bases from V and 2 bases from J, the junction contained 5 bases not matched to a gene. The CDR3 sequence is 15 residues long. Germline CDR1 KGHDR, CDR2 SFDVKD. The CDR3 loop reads CATSGSGTGQETQYF. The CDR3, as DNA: TGTGCCACCAGTGGTTCCGGGACAGGGCAAGAGACCCAGTACTTC.

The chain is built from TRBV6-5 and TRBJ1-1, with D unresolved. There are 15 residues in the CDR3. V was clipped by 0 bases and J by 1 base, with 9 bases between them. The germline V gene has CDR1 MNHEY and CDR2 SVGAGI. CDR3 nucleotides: TGTGCCAGCAGTTACTCGAGGGAAAAGAACACTGAAGCTTTCTTT. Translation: CASSYSREKNTEAFF.

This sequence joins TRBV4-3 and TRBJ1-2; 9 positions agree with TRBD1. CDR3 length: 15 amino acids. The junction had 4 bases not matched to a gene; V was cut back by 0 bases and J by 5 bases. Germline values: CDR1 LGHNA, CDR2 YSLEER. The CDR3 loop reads CASSQEPTGGYGYTF. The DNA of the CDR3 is TGCGCCAGCAGCCAAGAGCCGACAGGGGGGTATGGCTACACCTTC.